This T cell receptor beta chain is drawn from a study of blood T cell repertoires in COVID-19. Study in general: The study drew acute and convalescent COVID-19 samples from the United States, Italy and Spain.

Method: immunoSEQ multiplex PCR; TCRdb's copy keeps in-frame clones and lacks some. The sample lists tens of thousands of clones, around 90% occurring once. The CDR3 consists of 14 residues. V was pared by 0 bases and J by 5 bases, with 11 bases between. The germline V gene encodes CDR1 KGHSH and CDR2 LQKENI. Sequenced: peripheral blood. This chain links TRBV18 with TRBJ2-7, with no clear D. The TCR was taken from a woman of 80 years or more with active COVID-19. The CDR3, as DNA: TGTGCCAGCTCACCACCCGCAGGTGGGCACGAGCAGTACTTC. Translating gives CASSPPAGGHEQYF.